This TCR beta chain was obtained from a study of CXCR3-negative and CXCR3-positive naive CD8 T cells. General study findings and limits: Comparison of naive CXCR3-negative and CXCR3-positive cells revealed similar TRBV-TRBJ usage, while memory cells differed. CXCR3-positive naive cells carried more hydrophobic TRB CDR3s than CXCR3-negative ones.

In preparing the TRB cDNA libraries, 5' RACE with UMI labels was used. With the 5' RACE reads reprocessed, TCRdb shows one record per CDR3 protein and no DNA. The sample has 150,000 or so distinct CDR3 sequences. The CDR3 length is 12 residues. Sorting was done in triplicate for each CD8+ T cell subset (approximately 310,000 cells each). Of note for this clonotype: The antigen is not known.

J is TRBJ2-7 and V is TRBV12-3 or TRBV12-4; as DNA is missing, the TRBD1 call by TCRdb cannot be tested. Source material: naive CXCR3- CD8+ T cells from blood. Subset defined: CD45RO-CCR7+CD27+CD95- naive CD8+ T cells lacking CXCR3 (TNR3-). The receptor was isolated from a human donor in good health. Some clones in this sample may be carry-over from other donors' samples. The CDR3 sequence is CASSPSGVEQYF.